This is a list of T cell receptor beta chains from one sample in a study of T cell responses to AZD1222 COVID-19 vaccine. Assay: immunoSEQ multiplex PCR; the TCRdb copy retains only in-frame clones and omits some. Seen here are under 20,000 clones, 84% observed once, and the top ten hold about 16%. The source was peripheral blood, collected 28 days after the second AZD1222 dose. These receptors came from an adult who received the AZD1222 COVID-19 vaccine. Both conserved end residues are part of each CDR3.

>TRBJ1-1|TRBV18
CASSTTGIWTEAFF
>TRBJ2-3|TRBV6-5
CASRTRDFRADTQYF
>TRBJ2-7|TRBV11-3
CASSLDPVEQYF
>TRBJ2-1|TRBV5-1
CASSMEGTASYNEQFF
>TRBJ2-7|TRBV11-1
CASSLGDRGYEQYF
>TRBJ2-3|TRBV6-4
CASTPVGGESTDTQYF
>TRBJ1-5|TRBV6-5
CASSYDPGVPPQHF
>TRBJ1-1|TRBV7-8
CASANRGGTEAFF
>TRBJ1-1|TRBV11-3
CASSYRDTEAFF
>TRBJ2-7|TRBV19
CASSPNSAAGSGSGNEQYF
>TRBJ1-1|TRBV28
CADTEAFF
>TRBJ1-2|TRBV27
CASSLSWREVAYGYTF
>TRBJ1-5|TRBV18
CASSPEQVGASNQPQHF
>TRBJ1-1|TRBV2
CASRSGWGVAGEAFF
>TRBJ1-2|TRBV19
CASSTRTVNYGYTF
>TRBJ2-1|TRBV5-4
CASSGGTSISYNEQFF
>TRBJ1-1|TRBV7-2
CASSLEGQANTEAFF
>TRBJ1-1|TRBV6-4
CASSIRVTKELNTEAFF
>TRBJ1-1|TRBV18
CASSPGEGSPTEAFF
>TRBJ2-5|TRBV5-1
CASRRNPTSGRASRETQYF
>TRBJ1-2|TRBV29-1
CSVDGTGGDYGYTF
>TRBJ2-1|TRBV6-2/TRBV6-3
CASSLPGRLAGGRNEQFF
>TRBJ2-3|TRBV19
CASQIGTGPDTQYF
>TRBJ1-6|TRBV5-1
CASTVGGFEGGSPLHF
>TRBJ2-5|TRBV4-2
CASSRGEREQETQYF